In this sample, the clone carrying this TCR beta chain turned up once. What it binds is unknown. The sample originates from a study of cytomegalovirus exposure and HLA in healthy donors. Study outcomes and limitations: Sequencing depth across donors, presence/absence analyses assumed, was roughly uniform.

This CDR3 spans 13 amino acids. Trimming left V 3 bases short and J 4 bases short, with 7 bases between. PCR employed 60 Vbeta and 13 Jbeta primers. Libraries were prepared by immunoSEQ multiplex PCR; TCRdb keeps only in-frame clonotypes and omits some of them. This table has approximately 170,000 clones, roughly 80% appearing once. Nominally healthy donors provided the samples, though records likely missed some immune exposures. The chain links TRBV23-1 to TRBJ1-5; unclear D gene. TRBV23-1 is an ORF, and what it does is uncertain. The TCR originated in a middle-aged man in good health and CMV-seropositive. The sequencing sample was made of PBMCs. In DNA form, the CDR3 reads TGCGCCAGCAGTCACGAGGAAAATCAGCCCCAGCATTTT. Protein: CASSHEENQPQHF.